This T cell receptor (beta chain) originates from a study of blood T cell repertoires in COVID-19. Across the study: Spain, Italy and the United States supplied samples that represented acute and convalescent COVID-19. Sources were T cells, B-cell-depleted T cells, or PBMCs; the material itself was cDNA or gDNA.

CDR3 length: 13 residues. Germline loops: CDR1 SGDLS, CDR2 YYNGEE. Losses at the gene ends were 5 bases for V and 3 bases for J; bases not matched to a gene: 3. Original data processing: Amplification from reference gene primers served as the basis for estimated nucleated cell counts. Sequencing used immunoSEQ multiplex PCR; TCRdb keeps in-frame clones, though not all of them. The DNA was the basis for D and trimming; V, J and clone size are from that table. The profile covers approximately 130,000 clones, with 75% to 80% appearing a single time and over 6.5% taken by the ten largest. Turning to this clone: The sample carries other DNA sequences with the same CDR3.

The source material was peripheral blood. The TCR comes from a human donor in a cohort sampled during active COVID-19. The chain employs TRBV9 and TRBJ2-7, with TRBD1 matching 9 bases. The CDR3 coding sequence is TGTGCCAGCAGTGAGGGACAGGGCTACGAGCAGTACTTC. This gives the protein CASSEGQGYEQYF.